This T cell receptor beta chain was sequenced for a study of OX40 agonist ivuxolimab in advanced cancers. Overall study results and limits: Among expanded peripheral T cells, antigen specificity went undetermined.

Germline CDR1 reads MDHEN; CDR2 reads SYDVKM. The CDR3 loop spans 15 amino acids. Using immunoSEQ multiplex PCR, the repertoire was profiled, and TCRdb retains in-frame clones only, with some absent. The data show some 50,000 clones, approximately 86% seen once. With regard to this clone: Antigen: not known.

This chain connects TRBV28 to TRBJ2-5; TRBD1 might be the D (8 bases). The J call may not be correct, given that the DNA end is closer to TRBJ2-7. The source is an adult with an advanced solid tumor such as melanoma, head and neck, liver or kidney cancer. The sample in question was CD4+ or CD8+ T cells sorted from blood, obtained in a trial of the OX40 agonist ivuxolimab. This chain's CDR3 is CASRFRGRGTYEQYF. The CDR3 nucleotides are TGTGCCAGCAGGTTCAGGGGGCGGGGGACCTACGAGCAGTACTTC.